Reported below is one TCR beta chain. CDR3 length equals 15 residues. The ends were cut back, 5 bases at V and 4 bases at J, with 14 bases in the middle. The V gene's germline CDR1 is SEHNR and CDR2 FQNEAQ (reference sequence). The authors' processing: It was from reference gene primer amplification that nucleated cell counts were estimated. Libraries were prepared by immunoSEQ multiplex PCR; TCRdb keeps only in-frame clonotypes and omits some of them. For V, J and clone size, that table is used; D and trimming come from the DNA. This repertoire shows about 160,000 clones, roughly 74% found once; its top ten account for about 15%. This sample was included in a study of blood T cell repertoires in COVID-19. Study at large: Specimens from acute and convalescent COVID-19 originated in the United States, Italy and Spain.

The sequenced material came from peripheral blood. The V gene is TRBV7-9, the J gene TRBJ2-2, with D maybe TRBD1 (6 bases). This receptor was taken from a woman older than 75 with acute or convalescent COVID-19. This CDR3 is CASSPGTLSTGELFF. The CDR3 DNA follows: TGTGCCAGCAGCCCGGGGACACTTAGCACCGGGGAGCTGTTTTTT.